Below are 14 T cell receptor beta chains sequenced from a single sample in a study of T cell responses to AZD1222 COVID-19 vaccine (dated by TCRdb to the early 2020s). Library generation was performed with the immunoSEQ multiplex PCR assay. TCRdb holds this immuneACCESS table with in-frame rearrangements only. Some clones are missing; in checked studies, unresolved V genes explain under half, and the rest has no known cause. The sample data list tens of thousands of clones, and 80% of these were observed just once. 5% of the sample lies in the top ten. The sample's time point label is to be understood as: about 28 days (+/-7) after the second vaccine dose. Source: peripheral blood, taken 28 days after the second AZD1222 dose. All receptors come from an adult who received the AZD1222 COVID-19 vaccine.

This clone was seen a single time. This chain uses TRBV24-1 with TRBJ1-5, with D unclear. V lost 3 bases to trimming and J lost 7 bases, with 9 bases between them. Germline assignment: CDR1 KGHDR and CDR2 SFDVKD. The CDR3 spans 13 residues. This CDR3 is CATSDDRGQPQHF. CDR3 bases: TGTGCCACCAGTGATGATCGAGGCCAGCCCCAGCATTTT.

This chain uses TRBV5-1 with TRBJ2-2, with a tentative D call TRBD2 (6 bases). In germline, CDR1 is SGHRS, CDR2 YFSETQ. This CDR3 has 15 amino acids. The V end lost 4 bases, the J end lost 4 bases, and 14 bases lay between the germline ends. CDR3 region: CASSPGLTRTGELFF. The CDR3 bases are TGCGCCAGCAGCCCGGGACTGACTCGCACCGGGGAGCTGTTTTTT.

V is TRBV27 and J is TRBJ1-4; D not certain. CDR1 is MNHEY, CDR2 SMNVEV, per germline (reference sequence). V lost 7 bases, J lost 5 bases, and 14 bases lay in between. This CDR3 is built from 14 residues. This CDR3 reads CASKEGPRNEKLFF. CDR3 DNA sequence: TGTGCCAGCAAGGAAGGGCCAAGGAATGAAAAACTGTTTTTT.

This clone has a single count. The gene calls are TRBV7-9 and TRBJ1-2, with 7 bases matching TRBD1. Germline values: CDR1 SEHNR, CDR2 FQNEAQ (reference sequence). This CDR3 spans 14 amino acids. The J segment lost 5 bases and the V segment lost 5 bases, leaving 8 bases of the junction unmatched. This CDR3 reads CASSPQGGEYGYTF. In nucleotides, the CDR3 is TGTGCCAGCAGCCCCCAGGGGGGAGAATATGGCTACACCTTC. The full variable domain, completed using reference TRBV7-9 and TRBJ1-2, is DTGVSQNPRHKITKRGQNVTFRCDPISEHNRLYWYRQTLGQGPEFLTYFQNEAQLEKSRLLSDRFSAERPKGSFSTLEIQRTEQGDSAMYLCASSPQGGEYGYTFGSGTRLTVV.

The V gene is TRBV2, the J gene TRBJ1-2; D ambiguous. Trimming cost V 5 bases and J 7 bases, with 5 bases left between them. This CDR3 is 10 amino acids long. Germline lookup yields CDR1 SNHLY and CDR2 FYNNEI. The CDR3 coding sequence is TGTGCCAGCAGTCCTGGTGGCTACACCTTC. This codes for CASSPGGYTF.

This clone has just a few counts. The chain uses TRBV28 and TRBJ1-1; D is undetermined. The germline gives CDR1 MDHEN, CDR2 SYDVKM. The germline V and J ends were trimmed by 7 bases and 6 bases, with 18 bases remaining between them. The CDR3 has 14 amino acids. CDR3 amino acids: CASTPREMLAEAFF. CDR3 coding DNA: TGTGCCAGCACCCCGCGGGAGATGCTCGCTGAAGCTTTCTTT.

This clone was counted a few times. The rearrangement links TRBV12-3 or TRBV12-4 to TRBJ1-5; no clear D gene. Deletions cut 6 bases from V and 4 bases from J, with 7 bases between. The CDR3 is 12 residues long. CDR3 protein: CASSPSNQPQHF. The DNA for the CDR3 is TGTGCCAGCAGCCCTTCTAATCAGCCCCAGCATTTT.

The chain couples TRBV4-2 to TRBJ1-2; 10 positions match TRBD1. The length of the CDR3 is 16 residues. Germline trimming cut 3 bases from V and 4 bases from J; bases unmatched to any gene: 8. Germline loops: CDR1 LGHNA, CDR2 YNFKEQ. CDR3 protein: CASSQGGTGDGYGYTF. The CDR3 DNA reads as TGTGCCAGCAGCCAGGGGGGGACAGGGGATGGCTATGGCTACACCTTC.

The V and J genes are TRBV28 and TRBJ1-2; TRBD1 agrees at 7 bases. Unmatched junction bases numbered 3, after V lost 6 bases and J lost 2 bases. The CDR3 sequence is 13 residues long. Germline-derived CDR1 and CDR2 are MDHEN and SYDVKM. The CDR3 coding sequence is TGTGCCAGCAGCCGGGACAGCAACTATGGCTACACCTTC. Residues: CASSRDSNYGYTF.

The genes are TRBV7-2 and TRBJ1-2; maybe TRBD1 (5 bases). This CDR3 contains 13 residues. V lost 1 base and J lost 5, with 8 bases in between. Germline values: CDR1 SGHTA, CDR2 FQGNSA. The CDR3 sequence is CASSLVGGYGYTF. The DNA for the CDR3 is TGTGCCAGCAGCTTAGTCGGGGGATATGGCTACACCTTC.

The table lists this clone with a count of one. This chain joins TRBV6-2 or TRBV6-3 and TRBJ2-7; 8 bases align to TRBD2. V lost 3 bases, J lost 0 bases, and 7 bases stayed unmatched. This CDR3 has 16 amino acids. Germline values: CDR1 MNHEY, CDR2 SVGEGT. The CDR3 loop is CASSYPAGVLSYEQYF. The DNA of the CDR3 is TGTGCCAGCAGTTATCCAGCGGGAGTCCTCTCCTACGAGCAGTACTTC.

The rearrangement uses TRBV28 and TRBJ1-2; 7 bases fit TRBD1. Per germline, CDR1 MDHEN and CDR2 SYDVKM. CDR3 length: 14 residues. Unmatched junction bases numbered 9, after V lost 6 bases and J lost 5 bases. The CDR3 here is CASRPGTADYGYTF. For the CDR3, the DNA is TGTGCCAGCAGACCCGGGACAGCAGATTATGGCTACACCTTC.

The genes are TRBV5-8 and TRBJ1-5; D call uncertain. Germline V gives CDR1 SGHTS, CDR2 YDEGEE. The length of the CDR3 is 14 residues. Trimming pared 4 bases from V and 6 bases from J, leaving 14 bases between. The CDR3 DNA is TGTGCCAGCAGCAGCGACTCCCCGGGTCAGCCCCAGCATTTT. Amino acids: CASSSDSPGQPQHF.

The chain employs TRBV28 and TRBJ2-5; TRBD2 is a possible D gene (6 bases). This CDR3 has 14 amino acids. V was shortened by 2 bases and J by 7 bases, with 14 bases between the two germline ends. CDR1 MDHEN and CDR2 SYDVKM come from the germline V gene. The DNA for the CDR3 is TGTGCCAGCAGTTTAAGGGGACTTGCGGGGACCCAGTACTTC. This sequence encodes CASSLRGLAGTQYF.